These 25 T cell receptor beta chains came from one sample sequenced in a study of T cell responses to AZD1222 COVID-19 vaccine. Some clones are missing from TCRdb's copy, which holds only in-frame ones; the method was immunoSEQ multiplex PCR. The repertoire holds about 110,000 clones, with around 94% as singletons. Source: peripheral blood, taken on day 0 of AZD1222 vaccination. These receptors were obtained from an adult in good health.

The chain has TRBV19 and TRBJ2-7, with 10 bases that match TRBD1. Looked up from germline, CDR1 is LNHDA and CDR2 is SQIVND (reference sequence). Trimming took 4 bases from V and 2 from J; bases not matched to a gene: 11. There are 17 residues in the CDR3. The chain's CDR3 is CASSTGQGMGRAYEQYF. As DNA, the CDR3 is TGTGCCAGTAGTACGGGACAGGGGATGGGGCGGGCCTACGAGCAGTACTTC.

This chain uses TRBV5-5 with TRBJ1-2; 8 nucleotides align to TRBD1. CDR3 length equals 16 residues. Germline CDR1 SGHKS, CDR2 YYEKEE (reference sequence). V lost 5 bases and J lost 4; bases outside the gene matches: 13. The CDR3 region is CASRRQGSSQGYGYTF. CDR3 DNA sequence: TGTGCCAGCAGAAGACAGGGGTCATCTCAAGGCTATGGCTACACCTTC.

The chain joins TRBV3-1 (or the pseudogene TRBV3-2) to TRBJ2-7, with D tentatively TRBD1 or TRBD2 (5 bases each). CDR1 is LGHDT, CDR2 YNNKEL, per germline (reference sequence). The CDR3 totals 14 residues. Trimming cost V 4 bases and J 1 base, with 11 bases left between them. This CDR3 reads CASSPSQGSYEQYF. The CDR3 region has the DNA TGTGCCAGCAGCCCTAGCCAGGGTTCCTACGAGCAGTACTTC.

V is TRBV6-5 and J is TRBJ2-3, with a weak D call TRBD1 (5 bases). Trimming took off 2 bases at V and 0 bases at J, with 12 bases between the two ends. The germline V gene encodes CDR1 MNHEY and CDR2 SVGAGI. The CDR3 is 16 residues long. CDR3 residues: CASSYDLQGSTDTQYF. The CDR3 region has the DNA TGTGCCAGCAGTTACGACCTCCAGGGTAGCACAGATACGCAGTATTTT.

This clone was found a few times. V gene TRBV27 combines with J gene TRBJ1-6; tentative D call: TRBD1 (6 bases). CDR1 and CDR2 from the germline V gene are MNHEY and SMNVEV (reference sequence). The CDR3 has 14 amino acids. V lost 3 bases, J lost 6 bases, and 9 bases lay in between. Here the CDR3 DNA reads TGTGCCAGCAGTTTCCAGGGGAGTAATTCACCCCTCCACTTT. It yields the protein CASSFQGSNSPLHF.

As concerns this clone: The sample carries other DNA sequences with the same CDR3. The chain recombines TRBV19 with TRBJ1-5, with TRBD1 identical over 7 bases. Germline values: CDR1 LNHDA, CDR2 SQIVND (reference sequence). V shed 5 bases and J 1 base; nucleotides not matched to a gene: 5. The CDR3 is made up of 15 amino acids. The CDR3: CASSPGTASNQPQHF. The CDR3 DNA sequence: TGTGCCAGTAGTCCGGGGACAGCGAGCAATCAGCCCCAGCATTTT.

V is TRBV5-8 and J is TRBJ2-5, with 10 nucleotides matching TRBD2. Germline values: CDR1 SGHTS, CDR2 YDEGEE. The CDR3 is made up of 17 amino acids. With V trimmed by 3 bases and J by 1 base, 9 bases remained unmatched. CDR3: CASSWGELAGAQETQYF. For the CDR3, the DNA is TGTGCCAGCAGCTGGGGGGAGCTAGCGGGGGCCCAAGAGACCCAGTACTTC.

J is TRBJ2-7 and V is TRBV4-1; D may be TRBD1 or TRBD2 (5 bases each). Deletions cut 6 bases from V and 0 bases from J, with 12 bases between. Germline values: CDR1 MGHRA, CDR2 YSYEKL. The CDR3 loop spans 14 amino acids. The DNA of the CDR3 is TGCGCCAGCAGGGCTGTTGGGACCTCCTACGAGCAGTACTTC. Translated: CASRAVGTSYEQYF.

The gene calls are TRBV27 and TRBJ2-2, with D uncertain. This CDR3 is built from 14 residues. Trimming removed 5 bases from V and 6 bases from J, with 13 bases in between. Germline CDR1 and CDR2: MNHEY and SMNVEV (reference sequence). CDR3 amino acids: CASSARLFAGELFF. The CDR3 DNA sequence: TGTGCCAGCAGTGCGAGACTCTTTGCCGGGGAGCTGTTTTTT.

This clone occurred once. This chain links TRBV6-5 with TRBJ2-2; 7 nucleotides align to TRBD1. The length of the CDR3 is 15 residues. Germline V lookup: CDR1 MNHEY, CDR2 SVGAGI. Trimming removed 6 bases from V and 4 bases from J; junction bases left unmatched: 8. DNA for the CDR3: TGTGCCAGCAGCCTTCAAGGGACAGTCACCGGGGAGCTGTTTTTT. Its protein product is CASSLQGTVTGELFF.

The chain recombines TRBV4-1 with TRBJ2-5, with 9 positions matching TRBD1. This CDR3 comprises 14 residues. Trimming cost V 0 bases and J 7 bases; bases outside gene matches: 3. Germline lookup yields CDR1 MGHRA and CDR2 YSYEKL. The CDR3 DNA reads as TGCGCCAGCAGCCAAGATGACAGGGGGGCGACCCAGTACTTC. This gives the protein CASSQDDRGATQYF.

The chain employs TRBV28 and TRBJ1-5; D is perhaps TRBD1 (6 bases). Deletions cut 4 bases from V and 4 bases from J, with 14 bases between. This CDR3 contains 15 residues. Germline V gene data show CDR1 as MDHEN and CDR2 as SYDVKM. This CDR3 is CASSSGGHYNQPQHF. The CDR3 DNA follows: TGTGCCAGCAGTTCGGGGGGACATTATAATCAGCCCCAGCATTTT.

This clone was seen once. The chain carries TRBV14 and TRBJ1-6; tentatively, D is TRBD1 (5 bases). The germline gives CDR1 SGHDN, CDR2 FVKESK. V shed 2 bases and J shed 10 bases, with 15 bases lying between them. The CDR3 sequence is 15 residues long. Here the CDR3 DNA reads TGTGCCAGCAGCCAATTGAGGGGTGGGCGATCACCCCTCCACTTT. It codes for CASSQLRGGRSPLHF.

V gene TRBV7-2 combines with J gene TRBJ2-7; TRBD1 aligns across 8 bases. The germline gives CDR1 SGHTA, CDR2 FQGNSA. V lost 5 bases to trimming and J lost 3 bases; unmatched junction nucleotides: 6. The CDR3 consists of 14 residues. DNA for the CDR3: TGTGCCAGCAGCCCCCGGACAGGGTTCTACGAGCAGTACTTC. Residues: CASSPRTGFYEQYF.

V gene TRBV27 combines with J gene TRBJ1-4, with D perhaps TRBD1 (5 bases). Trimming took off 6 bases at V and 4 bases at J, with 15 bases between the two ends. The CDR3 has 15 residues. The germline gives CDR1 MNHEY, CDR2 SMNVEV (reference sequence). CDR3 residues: CASRGRTSYNEKLFF. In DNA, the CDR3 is TGTGCCAGCAGGGGACGGACATCTTATAATGAAAAACTGTTTTTT.

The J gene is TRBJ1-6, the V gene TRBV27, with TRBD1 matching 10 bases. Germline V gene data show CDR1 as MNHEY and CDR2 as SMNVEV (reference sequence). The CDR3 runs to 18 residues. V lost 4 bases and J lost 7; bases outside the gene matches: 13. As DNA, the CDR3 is TGTGCCAGCAGTTCCCGGGACAGGGGTTTTGGGAAAAATTCACCCCTCCACTTT. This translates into CASSSRDRGFGKNSPLHF.

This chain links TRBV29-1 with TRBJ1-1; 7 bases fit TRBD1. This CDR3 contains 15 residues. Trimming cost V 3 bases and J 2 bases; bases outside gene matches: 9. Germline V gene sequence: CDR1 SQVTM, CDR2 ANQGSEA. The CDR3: CSVEPDRVPNTEAFF. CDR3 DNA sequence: TGCAGCGTTGAGCCCGACAGGGTGCCTAACACTGAAGCTTTCTTT.

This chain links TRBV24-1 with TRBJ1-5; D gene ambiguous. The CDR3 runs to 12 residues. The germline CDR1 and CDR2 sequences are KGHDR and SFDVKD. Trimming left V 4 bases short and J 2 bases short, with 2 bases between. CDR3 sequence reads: CATSEGNQPQHF. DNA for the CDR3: TGTGCCACCAGTGAGGGCAATCAGCCCCAGCATTTT.

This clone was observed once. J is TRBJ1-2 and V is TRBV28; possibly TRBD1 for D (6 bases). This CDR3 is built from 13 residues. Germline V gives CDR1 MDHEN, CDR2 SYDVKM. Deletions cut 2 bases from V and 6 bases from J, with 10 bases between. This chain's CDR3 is CASSLGPGDGYTF. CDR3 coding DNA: TGTGCCAGCAGTTTAGGTCCAGGGGATGGCTACACCTTC.

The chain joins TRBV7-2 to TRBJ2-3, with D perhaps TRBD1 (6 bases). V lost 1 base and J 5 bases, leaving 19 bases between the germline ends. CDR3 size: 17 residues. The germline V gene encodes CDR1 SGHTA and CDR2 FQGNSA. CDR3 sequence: CASSLEARDIGVDTQYF. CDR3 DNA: TGTGCCAGCAGCTTAGAGGCCCGGGACATAGGGGTAGATACGCAGTATTTT. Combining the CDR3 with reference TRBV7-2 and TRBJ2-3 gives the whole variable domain GAGVSQSPSNKVTEKGKDVELRCDPISGHTALYWYRQSLGQGLEFLIYFQGNSAPDKSGLPSDRFSAERTGGSVSTLTIQRTQQEDSAVYLCASSLEARDIGVDTQYFGPGTRLTVL.

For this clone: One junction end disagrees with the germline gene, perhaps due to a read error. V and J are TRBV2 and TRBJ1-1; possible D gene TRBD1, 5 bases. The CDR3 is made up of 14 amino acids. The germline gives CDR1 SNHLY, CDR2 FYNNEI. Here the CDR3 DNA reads TGTGCCAGCAGAGGGACCGCCTTGAAGACTGAAGCTTTCTTT. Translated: CASRGTALKTEAFF.

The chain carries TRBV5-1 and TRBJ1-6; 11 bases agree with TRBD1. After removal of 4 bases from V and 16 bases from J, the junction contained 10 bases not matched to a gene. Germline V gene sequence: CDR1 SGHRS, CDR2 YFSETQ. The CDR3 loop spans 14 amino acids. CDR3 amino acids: CASSQGQGAIPLHF. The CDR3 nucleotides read TGCGCCAGCAGCCAAGGACAGGGGGCTATACCTCTCCACTTT.

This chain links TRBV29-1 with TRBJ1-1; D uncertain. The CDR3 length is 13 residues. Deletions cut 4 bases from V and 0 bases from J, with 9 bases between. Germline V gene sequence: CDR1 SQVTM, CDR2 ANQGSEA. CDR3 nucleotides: TGCAGCGTTGTGGGCAGATTGAACACTGAAGCTTTCTTT. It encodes CSVVGRLNTEAFF.

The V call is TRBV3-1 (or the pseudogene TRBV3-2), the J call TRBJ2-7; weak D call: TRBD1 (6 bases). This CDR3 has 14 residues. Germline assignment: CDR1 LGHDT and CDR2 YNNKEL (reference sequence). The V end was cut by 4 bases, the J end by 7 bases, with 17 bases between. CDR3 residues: CASSLWDTPREQYF. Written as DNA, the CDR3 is TGTGCCAGCAGCCTATGGGACACGCCGAGGGAGCAGTACTTC.

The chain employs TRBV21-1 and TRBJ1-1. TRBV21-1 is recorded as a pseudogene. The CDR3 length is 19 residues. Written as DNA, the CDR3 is TGTGCCAGCAGCAAAATTCCGTCAACGGGCAACATCATGAACACTGAAGCTTTCTTT. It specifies CASSKIPSTGNIMNTEAFF.